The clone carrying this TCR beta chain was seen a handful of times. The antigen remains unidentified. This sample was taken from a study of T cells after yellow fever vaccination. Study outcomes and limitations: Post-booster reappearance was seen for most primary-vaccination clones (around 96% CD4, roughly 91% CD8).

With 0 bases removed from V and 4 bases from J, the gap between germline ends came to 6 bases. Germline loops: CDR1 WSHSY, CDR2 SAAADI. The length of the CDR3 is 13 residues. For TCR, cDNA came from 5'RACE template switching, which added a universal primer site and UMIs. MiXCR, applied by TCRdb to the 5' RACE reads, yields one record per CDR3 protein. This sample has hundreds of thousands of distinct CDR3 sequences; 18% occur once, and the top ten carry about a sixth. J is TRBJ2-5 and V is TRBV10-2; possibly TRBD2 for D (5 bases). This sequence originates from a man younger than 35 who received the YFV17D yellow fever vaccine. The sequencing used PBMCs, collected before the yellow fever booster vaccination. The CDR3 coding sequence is TGCGCCAGCAGTGAGTCCGGAGGAGAGACCCAGTACTTC. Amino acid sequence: CASSESGGETQYF.